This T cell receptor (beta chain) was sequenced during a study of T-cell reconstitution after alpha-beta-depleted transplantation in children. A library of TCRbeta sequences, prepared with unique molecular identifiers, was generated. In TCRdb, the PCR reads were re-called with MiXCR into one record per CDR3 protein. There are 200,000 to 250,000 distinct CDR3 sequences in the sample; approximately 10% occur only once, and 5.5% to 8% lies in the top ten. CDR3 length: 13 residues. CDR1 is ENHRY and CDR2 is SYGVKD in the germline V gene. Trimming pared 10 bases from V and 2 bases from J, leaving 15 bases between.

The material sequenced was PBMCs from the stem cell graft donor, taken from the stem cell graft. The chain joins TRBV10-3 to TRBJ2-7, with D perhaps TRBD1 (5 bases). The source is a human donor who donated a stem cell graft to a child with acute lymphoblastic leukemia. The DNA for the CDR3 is TGTGCCACCGCAGGGTCAGGAGCCTACGAGCAGTACTTC. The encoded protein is CATAGSGAYEQYF.